This T cell receptor (beta chain) stems from a study of OX40 agonist ivuxolimab in advanced cancers. The study, taken as a whole, reports: Normalized expansion of T-cell clones was also low for some nonresponders.

Profiling relied on immunoSEQ multiplex PCR, and the TCRdb table lists in-frame clones only, not all of them. This sample carries fewer than 70,000 clones, around 88% of them seen once, and the ten largest clones take approximately 0.61%. The CDR3 loop spans 13 amino acids. Germline CDR1 and CDR2: SSHAT and FNYEAQ (reference sequence). Concerning this clone: Its antigen is not known. At one end the junction does not follow the germline gene, possibly because of a read error.

The chain is built from TRBV7-7 and TRBJ1-5, with D hard to call. The source is an adult with an advanced solid tumor such as melanoma, head and neck, liver or kidney cancer. Sequencing was performed on CD4+ or CD8+ T cells sorted from blood, taken in a trial of the OX40 agonist ivuxolimab. CDR3 region: CASSSGLNQPQHF. The CDR3 DNA follows: TGTGCTAGCAGCTCTGGACTCAATCAGCCCCAGCATTTT. Looking up the rest from reference TRBV7-7 and TRBJ1-5 gives the full variable domain: GAGVSQSPRYKVTKRGQDVTLRCDPISSHATLYWYQQALGQGPEFLTYFNYEAQPDKSGLPSDRFSAERPEGSISTLTIQRTEQRDSAMYRCASSSGLNQPQHFGDGTRLSIL.